Each of the 5 T cell receptor beta chains below was sequenced from the same sample in a study of OX40 agonist ivuxolimab in advanced cancers. Sequencing used immunoSEQ multiplex PCR; TCRdb keeps in-frame clones, though not all of them. The sample gives some 50,000 clones, around 87% of which show up once; approximately 14% is in the top ten. Sequencing used CD4+ or CD8+ T cells sorted from blood, obtained in a trial of the OX40 agonist ivuxolimab. These receptors were collected from an adult with an advanced solid tumor such as melanoma, head and neck, liver or kidney cancer.

The chain joins TRBV18 to TRBJ1-1, with 8 nucleotides matching TRBD1. This CDR3 spans 13 amino acids. Trimming cost V 0 bases and J 12 bases; bases outside gene matches: 6. Germline V gene lookup returns CDR1 KGHSH and CDR2 LQKENI. CDR3 coding DNA: TGTGCCAGCTCACCACCGGAACAGGGGGTAACTTTCTTT. This codes for CASSPPEQGVTFF.

J is TRBJ2-5 and V is TRBV18; D is possibly TRBD2 (6 bases). The V end lost 2 bases, the J end lost 4 bases, and 11 bases lay between the germline ends. The CDR3 contains 14 residues. The germline V gene has CDR1 KGHSH and CDR2 LQKENI. This CDR3 is CASSPRGLGETQYF. Written as DNA, the CDR3 is TGTGCCAGCTCACCAAGGGGACTTGGAGAGACCCAGTACTTC.

V and J are TRBV5-1 and TRBJ2-6; unclear D gene. Trimming removed 0 bases at V and 4 bases at J, with 8 bases between. Germline CDR1 and CDR2: SGHRS and YFSETQ. The CDR3 is made up of 15 amino acids. The CDR3 region is CASSLVVGGANVLTF. CDR3 in DNA: TGCGCCAGCAGCTTGGTCGTCGGCGGGGCCAACGTCCTGACTTTC.

The chain links TRBV6-5 to TRBJ1-1; D uncertain. V dropped 7 bases and J dropped 4 bases, with 13 bases sitting between them. This CDR3 is built from 13 residues. The germline gives CDR1 MNHEY, CDR2 SVGAGI. The CDR3 nucleotides are TGTGCCAGCACCGACGTCCCCGGCACTGAAGCTTTCTTT. It specifies CASTDVPGTEAFF.

The rearrangement uses TRBV7-3 and TRBJ1-1; no reliable D call. Trimming stripped 5 bases from V and 4 bases from J, with 14 bases between. The germline gives CDR1 SGHTA, CDR2 FQGTGA. The CDR3 extends over 14 amino acids. CDR3 nucleotides: TGTGCCAGCAGCCTAAAGATCCCACTCACTGAAGCTTTCTTT. Translated, it gives CASSLKIPLTEAFF.